This TCR beta chain was profiled in a study of cytomegalovirus exposure and HLA in healthy donors. Findings and limits, study-wide: Roughly 170 TCR beta chains were listed as cytomegalovirus-associated.

Notes on this clone: No antigen is known for it.

Sequencing used immunoSEQ multiplex PCR; TCRdb keeps in-frame clones, though not all of them. The sample shows 150,000 to 250,000 clones, roughly 84% of them seen only once. The germline CDR1 and CDR2 sequences are SGHNT and YYREEE (reference sequence). The V gene lost 1 base and the J gene lost 6 bases, with 14 bases spanning the gap. The CDR3 is 15 residues long. The receptor's source is a woman in her thirties in good health and CMV-seropositive. Sequencing was carried out using PBMCs. V usage is TRBV5-4 and J usage is TRBJ2-1; weak D call: TRBD1 (5 bases). In nucleotides, the CDR3 is TGTGCCAGCAGCTTGTGGCAGGGAAGGTCCAATGAGCAGTTCTTC. This translates into CASSLWQGRSNEQFF.